This T cell receptor (beta chain) was documented in a study of identical twins. General study findings and limits: The authors drew conclusions from cross-sectional statistical analysis rather than following the same donors. Where out-of-frame alpha sequences were twin-shared, they showed excess low generation probability.

A universal primer site was added by template switching, and unique molecular identifiers were carried by the cDNA. MiXCR was run by TCRdb on the 5' RACE reads, yielding one entry per CDR3 protein. In the table there are 1,800,000 or so distinct CDR3 sequences, 32% of which are singletons. Germline V CDR1 and CDR2: MNHEY, SVGAGI. This CDR3 region has 13 residues. This clonotype was seen many times. Its cognate antigen is unknown. This clonotype originated in a newborn girl in good health. The specimen was cord blood. This chain links TRBV6-5 with TRBJ1-2; TRBD1 matches at 7 bases. CDR3 amino acids: CADRETANYGYTF. The CDR3 DNA reads TGTGCAGACAGGGAGACCGCTAACTATGGCTACACCTTC.